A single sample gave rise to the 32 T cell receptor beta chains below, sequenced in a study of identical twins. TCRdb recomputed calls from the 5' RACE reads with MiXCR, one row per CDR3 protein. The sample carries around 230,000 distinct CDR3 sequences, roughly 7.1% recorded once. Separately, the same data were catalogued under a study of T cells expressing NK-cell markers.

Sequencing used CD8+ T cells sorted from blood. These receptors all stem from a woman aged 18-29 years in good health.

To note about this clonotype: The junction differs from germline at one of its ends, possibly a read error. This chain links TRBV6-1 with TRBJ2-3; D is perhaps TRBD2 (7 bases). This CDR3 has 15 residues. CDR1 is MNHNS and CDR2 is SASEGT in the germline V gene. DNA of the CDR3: TGTGCCAGCAGTCCTAACGGGGGGCACACAAATACGCAGTATTTT. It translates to CASSPNGGHTNTQYF.

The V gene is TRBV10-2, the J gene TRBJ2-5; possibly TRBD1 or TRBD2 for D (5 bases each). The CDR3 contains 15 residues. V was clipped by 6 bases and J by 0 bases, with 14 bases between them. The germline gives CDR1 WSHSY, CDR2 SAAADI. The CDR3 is CASRAPGRHQETQYF. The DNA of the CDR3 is TGCGCCAGCAGGGCACCGGGACGGCACCAAGAGACCCAGTACTTC.

The CDR3 region has the DNA TGTGCCAGTCGGACAGGGGCGGGCACAGATACGCAGTATTTT. Amino acid sequence: CASRTGAGTDTQYF. The chain joins TRBV25-1 to TRBJ2-3; 9 bases line up with TRBD1. This CDR3 region has 14 residues. CDR1 is MGHDK, CDR2 SYGVNS, per germline. Germline trimming cut 9 bases from V and 1 base from J; bases unmatched to any gene: 5. Full variable domain (outside the CDR3, taken from reference TRBV25-1 and TRBJ2-3): EADIYQTPRYLVIGTGKKITLECSQTMGHDKMYWYQQDPGMELHLIHYSYGVNSTEKGDLSSESTVSRIRTEHFPLTLESARPSHTSQYLCASRTGAGTDTQYFGPGTRLTVL.

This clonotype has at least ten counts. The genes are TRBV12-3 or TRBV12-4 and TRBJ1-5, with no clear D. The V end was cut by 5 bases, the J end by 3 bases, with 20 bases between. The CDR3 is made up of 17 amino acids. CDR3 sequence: CASSPPLTLGYNQPQHF. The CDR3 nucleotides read TGTGCCAGCAGTCCCCCGTTAACCCTGGGGTACAATCAGCCCCAGCATTTT.

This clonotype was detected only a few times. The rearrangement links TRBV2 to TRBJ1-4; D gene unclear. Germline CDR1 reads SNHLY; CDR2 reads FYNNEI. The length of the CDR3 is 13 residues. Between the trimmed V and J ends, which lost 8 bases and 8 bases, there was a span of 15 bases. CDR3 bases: TGTGCCAGCCTCCCCACGGGTGGGGAAAAACTGTTTTTT. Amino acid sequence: CASLPTGGEKLFF.

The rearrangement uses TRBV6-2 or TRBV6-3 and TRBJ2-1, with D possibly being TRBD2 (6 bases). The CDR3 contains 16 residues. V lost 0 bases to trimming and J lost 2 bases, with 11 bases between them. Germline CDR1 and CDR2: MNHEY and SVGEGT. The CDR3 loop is CASSYSRDSPYNEQFF. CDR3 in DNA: TGTGCCAGCAGTTACTCCCGGGACTCCCCCTACAATGAGCAGTTCTTC.

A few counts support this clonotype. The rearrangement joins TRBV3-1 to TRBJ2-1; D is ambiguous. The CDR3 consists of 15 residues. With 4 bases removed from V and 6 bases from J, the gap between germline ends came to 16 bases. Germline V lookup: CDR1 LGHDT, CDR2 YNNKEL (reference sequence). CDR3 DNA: TGTGCCAGCAGCCCCCAAGGGCCAGGCCGCAATGAGCAGTTCTTC. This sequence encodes CASSPQGPGRNEQFF.

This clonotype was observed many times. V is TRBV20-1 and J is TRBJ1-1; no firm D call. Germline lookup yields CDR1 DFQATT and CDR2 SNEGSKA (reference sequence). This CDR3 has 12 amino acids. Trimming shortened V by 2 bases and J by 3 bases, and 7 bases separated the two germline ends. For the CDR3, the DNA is TGCAGTGCTAGAATTAGGGACACTGAAGCTTTCTTT. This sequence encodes CSARIRDTEAFF.

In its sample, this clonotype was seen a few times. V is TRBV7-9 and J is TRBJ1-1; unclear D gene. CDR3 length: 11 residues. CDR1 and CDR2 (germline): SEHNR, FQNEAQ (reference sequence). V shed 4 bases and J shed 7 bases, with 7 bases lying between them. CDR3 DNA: TGTGCCAGCAGCTCTGCCCGTGAAGCTTTCTTT. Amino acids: CASSSAREAFF.

The CDR3 DNA reads TGTGCCAGCAGCCAAGATGGGGAAGAGACCCAGTACTTC. The encoded protein is CASSQDGEETQYF. The rearrangement joins TRBV3-1 to TRBJ2-5; no clear D gene. The germline V gene has CDR1 LGHDT and CDR2 YNNKEL (reference sequence). The V gene lost 0 bases and the J gene lost 3 bases, with 5 bases spanning the gap. This CDR3 has 13 residues.

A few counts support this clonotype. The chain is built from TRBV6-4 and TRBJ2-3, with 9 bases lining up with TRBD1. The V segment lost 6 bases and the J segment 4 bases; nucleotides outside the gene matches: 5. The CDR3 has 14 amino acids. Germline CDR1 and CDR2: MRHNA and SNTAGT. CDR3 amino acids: CASRPGQGSDTQYF. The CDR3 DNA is TGTGCCAGCAGGCCGGGACAGGGATCAGATACGCAGTATTTT.

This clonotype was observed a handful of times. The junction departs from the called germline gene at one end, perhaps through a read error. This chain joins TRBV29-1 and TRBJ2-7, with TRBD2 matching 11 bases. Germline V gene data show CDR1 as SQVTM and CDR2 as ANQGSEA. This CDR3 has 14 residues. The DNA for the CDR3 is TGCAGCGTGGAAGCCACCGGGACTAGCGGCGAGCAGTACTTC. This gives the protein CSVEATGTSGEQYF.

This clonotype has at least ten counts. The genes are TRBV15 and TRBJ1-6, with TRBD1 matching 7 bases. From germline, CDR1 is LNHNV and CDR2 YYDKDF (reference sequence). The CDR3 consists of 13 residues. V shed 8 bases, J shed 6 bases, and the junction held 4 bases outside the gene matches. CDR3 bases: TGTGCCACCGGGGACAGTCGTAATTCACCCCTCCACTTT. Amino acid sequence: CATGDSRNSPLHF.

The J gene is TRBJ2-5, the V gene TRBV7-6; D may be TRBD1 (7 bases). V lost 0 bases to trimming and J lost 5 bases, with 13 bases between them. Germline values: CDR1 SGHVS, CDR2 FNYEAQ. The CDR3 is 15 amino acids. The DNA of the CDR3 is TGTGCCAGCAGCTTAGCCACAGGGGACTCGGAGACCCAGTACTTC. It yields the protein CASSLATGDSETQYF.

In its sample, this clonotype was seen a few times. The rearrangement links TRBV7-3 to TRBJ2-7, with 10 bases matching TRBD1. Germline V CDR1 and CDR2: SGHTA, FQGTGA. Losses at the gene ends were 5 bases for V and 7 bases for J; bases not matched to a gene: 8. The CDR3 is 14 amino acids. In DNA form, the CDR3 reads TGTGCCAGCAGCCCTGGACAGGGGGTATGGGAGCAGTACTTC. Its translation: CASSPGQGVWEQYF.

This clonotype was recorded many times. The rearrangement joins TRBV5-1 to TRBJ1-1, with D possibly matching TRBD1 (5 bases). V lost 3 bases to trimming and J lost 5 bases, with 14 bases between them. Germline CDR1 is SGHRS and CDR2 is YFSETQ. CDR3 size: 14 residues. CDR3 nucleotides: TGCGCCAGCAGCTCCATGTGGGGCCGAACTGAAGCTTTCTTT. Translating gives CASSSMWGRTEAFF.

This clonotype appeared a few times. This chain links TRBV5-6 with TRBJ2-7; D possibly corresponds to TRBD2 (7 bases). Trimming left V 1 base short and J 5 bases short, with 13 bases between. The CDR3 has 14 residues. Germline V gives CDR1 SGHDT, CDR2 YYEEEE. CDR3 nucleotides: TGTGCCAGCAGCTTGTGGGGGGGGGCGAACGAGCAGTACTTC. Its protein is CASSLWGGANEQYF.

CDR3 in amino acids: CASSRGLTPEQFF. CDR3 in DNA: TGTGCCAGCAGTAGAGGACTAACACCCGAGCAGTTCTTC. The J gene is TRBJ2-1, the V gene TRBV27; a weak D match, TRBD2 (6 bases). In germline, CDR1 is MNHEY, CDR2 SMNVEV (reference sequence). This CDR3 is built from 13 residues. V lost 5 bases to trimming and J lost 10 bases, with 15 bases between them.

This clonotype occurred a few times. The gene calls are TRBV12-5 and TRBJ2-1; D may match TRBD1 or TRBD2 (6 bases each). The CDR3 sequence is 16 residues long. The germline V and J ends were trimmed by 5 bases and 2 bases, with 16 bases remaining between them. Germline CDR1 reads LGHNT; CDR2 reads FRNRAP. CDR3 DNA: TGTGCTAGTGGTGCCCCCCGGGGGCAGGCCTACAATGAGCAGTTCTTC. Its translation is CASGAPRGQAYNEQFF.

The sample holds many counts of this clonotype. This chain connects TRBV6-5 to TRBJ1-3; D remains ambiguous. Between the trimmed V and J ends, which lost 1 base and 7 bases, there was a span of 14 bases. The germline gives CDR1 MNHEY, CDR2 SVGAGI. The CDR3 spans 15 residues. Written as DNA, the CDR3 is TGTGCCAGCAGTTACTTCCCCCGTTACGAGAACACCATATATTTT. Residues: CASSYFPRYENTIYF.

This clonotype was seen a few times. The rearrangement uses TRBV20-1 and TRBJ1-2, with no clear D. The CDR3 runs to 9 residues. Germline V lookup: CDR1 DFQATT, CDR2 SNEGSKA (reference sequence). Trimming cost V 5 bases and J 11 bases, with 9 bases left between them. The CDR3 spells CSAGGLYTF. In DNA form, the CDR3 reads TGCAGTGCTGGTGGACTATACACCTTC.

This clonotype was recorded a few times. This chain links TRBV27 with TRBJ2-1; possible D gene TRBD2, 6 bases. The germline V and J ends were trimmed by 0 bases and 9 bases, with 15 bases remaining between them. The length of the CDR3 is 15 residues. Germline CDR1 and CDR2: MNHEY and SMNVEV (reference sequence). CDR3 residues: CASSLSSGVAAEQFF. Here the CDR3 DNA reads TGTGCCAGCAGTTTATCGTCAGGAGTAGCGGCTGAGCAGTTCTTC.

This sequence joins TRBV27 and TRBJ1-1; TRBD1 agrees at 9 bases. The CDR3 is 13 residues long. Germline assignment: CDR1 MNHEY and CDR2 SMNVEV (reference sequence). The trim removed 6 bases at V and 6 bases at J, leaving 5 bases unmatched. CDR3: CASSWTGDAEAFF. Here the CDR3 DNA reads TGTGCCAGCAGCTGGACAGGGGATGCTGAAGCTTTCTTT.

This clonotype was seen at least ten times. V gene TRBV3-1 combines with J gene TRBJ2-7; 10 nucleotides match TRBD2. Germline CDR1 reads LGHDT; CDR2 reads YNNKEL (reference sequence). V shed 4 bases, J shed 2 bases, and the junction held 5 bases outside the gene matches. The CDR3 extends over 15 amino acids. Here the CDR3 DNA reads TGTGCCAGCAGCCTTCCGGGACTAGCGCCCTACGAGCAGTACTTC. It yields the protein CASSLPGLAPYEQYF.

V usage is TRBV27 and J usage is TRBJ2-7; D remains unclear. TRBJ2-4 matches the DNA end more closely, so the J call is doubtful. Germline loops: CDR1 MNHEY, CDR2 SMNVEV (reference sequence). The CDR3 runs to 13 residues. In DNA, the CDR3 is TGTGCCAGCAGTTTAACCCTCTCGGGCATTCAGTACTTC. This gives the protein CASSLTLSGIQYF.

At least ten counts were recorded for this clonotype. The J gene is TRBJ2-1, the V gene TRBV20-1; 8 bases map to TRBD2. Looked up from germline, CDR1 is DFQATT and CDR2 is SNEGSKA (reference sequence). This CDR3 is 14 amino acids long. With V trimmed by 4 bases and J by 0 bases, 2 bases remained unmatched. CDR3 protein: CSATRGGSYNEQFF. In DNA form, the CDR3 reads TGCAGTGCTACTCGGGGGGGCTCCTACAATGAGCAGTTCTTC.

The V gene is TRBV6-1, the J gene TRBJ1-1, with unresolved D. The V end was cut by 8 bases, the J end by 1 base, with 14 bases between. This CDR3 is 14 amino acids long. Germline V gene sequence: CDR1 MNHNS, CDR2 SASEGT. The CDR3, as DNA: TGTGCCAGCGGGCCATTTGGGAGGAACACTGAAGCTTTCTTT. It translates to CASGPFGRNTEAFF.

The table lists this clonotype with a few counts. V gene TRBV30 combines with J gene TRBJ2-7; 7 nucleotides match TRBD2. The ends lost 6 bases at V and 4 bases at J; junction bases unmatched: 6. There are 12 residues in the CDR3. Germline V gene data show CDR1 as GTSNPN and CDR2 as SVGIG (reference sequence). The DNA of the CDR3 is TGTGCCTGTGGCGGGAGCGGTTACGAGCAGTACTTC. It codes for CACGGSGYEQYF.

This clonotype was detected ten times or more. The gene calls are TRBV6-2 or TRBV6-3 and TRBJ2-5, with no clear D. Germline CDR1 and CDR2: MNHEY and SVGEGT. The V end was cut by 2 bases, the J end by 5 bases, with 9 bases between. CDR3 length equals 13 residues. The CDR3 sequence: CASSYPAGETQYF. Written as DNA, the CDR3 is TGTGCCAGCAGTTACCCCGCCGGGGAGACCCAGTACTTC.

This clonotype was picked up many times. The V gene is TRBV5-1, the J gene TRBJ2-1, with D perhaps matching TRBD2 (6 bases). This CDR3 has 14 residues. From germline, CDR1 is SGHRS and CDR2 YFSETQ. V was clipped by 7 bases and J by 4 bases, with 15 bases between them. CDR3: CASGELAPYNEQFF. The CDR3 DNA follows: TGCGCCAGCGGAGAACTAGCCCCATACAATGAGCAGTTCTTC.

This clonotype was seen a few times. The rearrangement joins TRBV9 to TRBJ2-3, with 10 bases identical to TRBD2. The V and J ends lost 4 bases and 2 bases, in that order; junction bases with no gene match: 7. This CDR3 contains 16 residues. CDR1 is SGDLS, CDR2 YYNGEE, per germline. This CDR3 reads CASSPRAGGSTDTQYF. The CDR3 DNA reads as TGTGCCAGCAGCCCCAGAGCGGGAGGGTCCACAGATACGCAGTATTTT.

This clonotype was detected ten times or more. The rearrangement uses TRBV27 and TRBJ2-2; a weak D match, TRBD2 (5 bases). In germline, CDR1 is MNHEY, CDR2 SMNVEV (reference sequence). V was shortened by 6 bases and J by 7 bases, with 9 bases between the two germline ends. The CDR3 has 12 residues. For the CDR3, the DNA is TGTGCCAGCAGGAGGGAGCGCGGGGAGCTGTTTTTT. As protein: CASRRERGELFF.